The 5 T cell receptor beta chains given below trace back to one sample, sequenced in a study of blood T cell repertoires in COVID-19. TCRdb's table, derived via immunoSEQ multiplex PCR, lists solely in-frame clones and lacks some. The data contain roughly 100,000 clones, around nine tenths of them seen just once; the ten biggest clones take up approximately 5.1%. Source material: peripheral blood. The receptors were gathered from a human donor in a cohort sampled during active COVID-19.

Written as DNA, the CDR3 is TGTGCCAGCAGCCTACAGGAGGGGTTGGGCTACACCTTC. Translating gives CASSLQEGLGYTF. The chain has TRBV7-3 and TRBJ1-2, with D maybe TRBD1 (5 bases). Germline values: CDR1 SGHTA, CDR2 FQGTGA. V was cut by 5 bases and J by 8 bases, with 15 bases left in between. This CDR3 spans 13 amino acids.

This clone has just one count. The chain combines TRBV6-5 with TRBJ1-1; no reliable D call. CDR3 length equals 13 residues. Per germline, CDR1 MNHEY and CDR2 SVGAGI. Trimming stripped 6 bases from V and 0 bases from J, with 8 bases between. The CDR3 sequence is CASRLLMNTEAFF. In nucleotides, the CDR3 is TGTGCCAGCAGACTACTCATGAACACTGAAGCTTTCTTT.

The gene calls are TRBV7-9 and TRBJ1-1, with D possibly TRBD1 on 6 matching bases. Trimming took off 1 base at V and 1 base at J, with 13 bases between the two ends. The CDR3 runs to 16 residues. From germline, CDR1 is SEHNR and CDR2 FQNEAQ (reference sequence). The CDR3: CASSLDLGTRNTEAFF. CDR3 nucleotides: TGTGCCAGCAGCTTAGACCTTGGGACACGGAACACTGAAGCTTTCTTT.

This rearrangement joins TRBV6-6 to TRBJ1-3, with D hard to call. Trimming removed 4 bases at V and 0 bases at J, with 7 bases between. Looked up from germline, CDR1 is MNHNY and CDR2 is SVGAGI (reference sequence). The CDR3 runs 14 residues. CDR3 DNA sequence: TGTGCCAGCAGTTCCGGTGACTCTGGAAACACCATATATTTT. The encoded protein is CASSSGDSGNTIYF.

The chain carries TRBV24-1 and TRBJ1-2; D uncertain. The V gene's germline CDR1 is KGHDR and CDR2 SFDVKD. V dropped 9 bases and J dropped 5 bases, with 12 bases sitting between them. The CDR3 extends over 12 amino acids. The CDR3: CATEKLVYGYTF. As DNA, the CDR3 is TGTGCCACCGAAAAGCTGGTTTATGGCTACACCTTC.